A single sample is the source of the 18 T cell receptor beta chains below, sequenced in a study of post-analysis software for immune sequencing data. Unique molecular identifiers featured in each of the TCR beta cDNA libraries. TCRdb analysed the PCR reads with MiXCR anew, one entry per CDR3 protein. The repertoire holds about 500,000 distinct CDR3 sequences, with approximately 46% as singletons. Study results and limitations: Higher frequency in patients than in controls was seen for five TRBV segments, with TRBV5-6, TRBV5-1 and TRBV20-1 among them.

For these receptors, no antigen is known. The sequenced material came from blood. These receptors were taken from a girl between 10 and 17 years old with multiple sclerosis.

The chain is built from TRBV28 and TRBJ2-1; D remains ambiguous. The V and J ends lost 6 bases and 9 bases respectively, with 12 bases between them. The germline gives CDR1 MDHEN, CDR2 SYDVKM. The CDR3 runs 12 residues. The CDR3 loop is CASRIRVGEQFF. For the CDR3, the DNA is TGTGCCAGCAGAATCAGAGTAGGTGAGCAGTTCTTC.

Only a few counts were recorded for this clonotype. The DNA of the CDR3 is TGTGCCAGCACCCTTTCAGCTAACTATGGCTACACCTTC. It specifies CASTLSANYGYTF. The chain uses TRBV12-3 or TRBV12-4 and TRBJ1-2; no reliable D call. V was pared by 7 bases and J by 0 bases, with 9 bases between. The CDR3 contains 13 residues.

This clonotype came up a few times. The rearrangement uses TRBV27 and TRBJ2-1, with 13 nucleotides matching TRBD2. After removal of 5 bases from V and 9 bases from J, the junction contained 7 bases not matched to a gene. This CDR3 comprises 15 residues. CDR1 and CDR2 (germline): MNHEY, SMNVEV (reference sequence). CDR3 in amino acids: CASSARTSGSGEQFF. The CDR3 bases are TGTGCCAGCAGTGCGAGGACTAGCGGGAGTGGTGAGCAGTTCTTC.

The CDR3 DNA sequence: TGTGCCAGCTCACCACTTGCCAGCTCCATCCAAGAGACCCAGTACTTC. This codes for CASSPLASSIQETQYF. This chain uses TRBV18 with TRBJ2-5; D gene uncertain. In germline, CDR1 is KGHSH, CDR2 LQKENI. The V gene lost 1 base and the J gene lost 1 base, with 13 bases spanning the gap. CDR3 length: 16 residues.

As DNA, the CDR3 is TGCAGCGTACGGGACAGGGGGCACTATGGCTACACCTTC. Translation gives CSVRDRGHYGYTF. The chain carries TRBV29-1 and TRBJ1-2; 12 positions agree with TRBD1. The V segment lost 6 bases and the J segment 3 bases; nucleotides outside the gene matches: 2. Germline values: CDR1 SQVTM, CDR2 ANQGSEA. This CDR3 comprises 13 residues.

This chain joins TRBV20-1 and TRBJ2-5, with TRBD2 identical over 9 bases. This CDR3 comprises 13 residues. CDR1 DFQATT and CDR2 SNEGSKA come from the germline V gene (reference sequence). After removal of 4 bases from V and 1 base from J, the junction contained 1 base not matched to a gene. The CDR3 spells CSANSGSQETQYF. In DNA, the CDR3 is TGCAGTGCTAATAGCGGGAGCCAAGAGACCCAGTACTTC.

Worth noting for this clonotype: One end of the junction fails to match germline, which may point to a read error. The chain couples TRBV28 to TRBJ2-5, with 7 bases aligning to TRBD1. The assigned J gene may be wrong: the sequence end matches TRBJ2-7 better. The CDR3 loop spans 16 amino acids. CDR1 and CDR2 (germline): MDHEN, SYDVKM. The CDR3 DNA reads TGTGCCACCAGTTCAAGGACAGGCCCCCACTCCTACGAGCAGTACTTC. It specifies CATSSRTGPHSYEQYF.

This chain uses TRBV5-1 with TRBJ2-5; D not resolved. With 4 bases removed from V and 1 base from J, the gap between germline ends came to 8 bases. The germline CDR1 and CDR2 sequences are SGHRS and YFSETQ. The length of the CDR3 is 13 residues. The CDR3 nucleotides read TGCGCCAGCAGCATAGGGCCCCAAGAGACCCAGTACTTC. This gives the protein CASSIGPQETQYF. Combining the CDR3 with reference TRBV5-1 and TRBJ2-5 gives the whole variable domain KAGVTQTPRYLIKTRGQQVTLSCSPISGHRSVSWYQQTPGQGLQFLFEYFSETQRNKGNFPGRFSGRQFSNSRSEMNVSTLELGDSALYLCASSIGPQETQYFGPGTRLLVL.

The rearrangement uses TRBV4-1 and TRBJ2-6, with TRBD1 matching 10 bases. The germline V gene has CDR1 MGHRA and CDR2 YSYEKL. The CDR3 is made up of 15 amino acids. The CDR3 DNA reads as TGCGCGGCCGGACAGGGGGTTTCGGGGGCCAACGTCCTGACTTTC. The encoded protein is CAAGQGVSGANVLTF.

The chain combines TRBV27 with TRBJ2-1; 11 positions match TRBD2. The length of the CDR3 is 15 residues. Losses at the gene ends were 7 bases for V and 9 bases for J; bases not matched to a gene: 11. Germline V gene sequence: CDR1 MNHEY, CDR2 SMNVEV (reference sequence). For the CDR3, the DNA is TGTGCCAGCACTAATATAGCGGGAGGGCCCGCTGAGCAGTTCTTC. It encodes CASTNIAGGPAEQFF.

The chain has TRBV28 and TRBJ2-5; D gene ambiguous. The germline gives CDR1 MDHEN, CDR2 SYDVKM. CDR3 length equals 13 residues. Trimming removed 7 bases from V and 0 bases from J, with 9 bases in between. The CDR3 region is CASNGRNQETQYF. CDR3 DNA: TGTGCCAGCAACGGGCGAAACCAAGAGACCCAGTACTTC.

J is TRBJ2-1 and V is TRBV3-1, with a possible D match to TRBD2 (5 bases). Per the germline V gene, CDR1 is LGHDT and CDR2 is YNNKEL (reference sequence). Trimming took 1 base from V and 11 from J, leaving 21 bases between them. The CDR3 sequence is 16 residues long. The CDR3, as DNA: TGTGCCAGCAGCCAAGCGCAGCCAGCGGCTGGAGCCCAGCAGTTCTTC. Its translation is CASSQAQPAAGAQQFF.

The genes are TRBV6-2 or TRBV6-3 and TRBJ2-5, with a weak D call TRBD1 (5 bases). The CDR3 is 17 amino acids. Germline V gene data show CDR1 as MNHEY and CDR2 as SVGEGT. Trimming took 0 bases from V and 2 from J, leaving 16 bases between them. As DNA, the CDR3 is TGTGCCAGCAGTTACTCTGGCCTTATAACAGGTCAAGAGACCCAGTACTTC. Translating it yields CASSYSGLITGQETQYF.

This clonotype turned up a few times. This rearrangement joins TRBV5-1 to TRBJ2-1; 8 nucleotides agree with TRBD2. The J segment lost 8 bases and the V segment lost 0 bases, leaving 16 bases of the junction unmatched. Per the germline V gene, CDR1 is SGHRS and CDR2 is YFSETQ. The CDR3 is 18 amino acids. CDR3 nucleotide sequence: TGCGCCAGCAGCTTGGCTGATAGCGGAGGGACTAGGAGGTATGAGCAGTTCTTC. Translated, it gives CASSLADSGGTRRYEQFF.

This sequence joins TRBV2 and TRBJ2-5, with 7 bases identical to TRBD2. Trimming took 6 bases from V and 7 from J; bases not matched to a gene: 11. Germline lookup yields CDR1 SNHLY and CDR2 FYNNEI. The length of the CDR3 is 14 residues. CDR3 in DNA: TGTGCCAGCAGCTACCGGATATCGGGAGGGACCCAGTACTTC. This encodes CASSYRISGGTQYF.

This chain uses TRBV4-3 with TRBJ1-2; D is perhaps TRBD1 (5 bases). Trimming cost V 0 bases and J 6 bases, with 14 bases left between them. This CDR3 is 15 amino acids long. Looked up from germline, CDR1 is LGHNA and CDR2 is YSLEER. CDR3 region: CASSQDGGTPHGYTF. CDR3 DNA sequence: TGCGCCAGCAGCCAAGATGGGGGAACTCCGCATGGCTACACCTTC.

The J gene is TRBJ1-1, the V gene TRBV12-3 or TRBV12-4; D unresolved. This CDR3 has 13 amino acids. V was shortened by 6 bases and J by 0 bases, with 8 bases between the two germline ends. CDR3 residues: CASRMGMNTEAFF. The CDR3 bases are TGTGCCAGCAGGATGGGGATGAACACTGAAGCTTTCTTT.

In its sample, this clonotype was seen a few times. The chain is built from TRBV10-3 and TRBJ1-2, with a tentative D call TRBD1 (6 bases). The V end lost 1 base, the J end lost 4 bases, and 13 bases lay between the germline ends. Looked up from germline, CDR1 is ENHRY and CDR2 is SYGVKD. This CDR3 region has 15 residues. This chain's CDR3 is CAISEFSTGLYGYTF. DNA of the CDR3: TGTGCCATCAGTGAGTTTTCCACAGGGCTCTATGGCTACACCTTC.